This TCR beta chain was identified in a study of blood T cell repertoires in COVID-19. As for the study in general: The study drew acute and convalescent COVID-19 samples from the United States, Italy and Spain. PBMCs, B-cell-depleted T cells, or T cells provided the cDNA or gDNA that made up the material.

As originally analysed: Nucleated cell number was recorded as an estimate derived from reference gene primer amplification. Measured with immunoSEQ multiplex PCR; TCRdb has only the in-frame clones, and not every one. From that table come the V and J calls and clone size; the DNA was used to work out D and trimming. The data hold some 42,000 clones, with 77% observed a single time. Sample: peripheral blood. The source is a woman aged 70 to 79 with acute or convalescent COVID-19.

The CDR3 DNA follows: TGTGCCAGCGGATGGGTACGGGGGGTTGGCACTGAAGCTTTCTTT. Amino acids: CASGWVRGVGTEAFF. The chain links TRBV21-1 to TRBJ1-1. TRBV21-1 is designated a pseudogene. CDR3 length: 15 residues.